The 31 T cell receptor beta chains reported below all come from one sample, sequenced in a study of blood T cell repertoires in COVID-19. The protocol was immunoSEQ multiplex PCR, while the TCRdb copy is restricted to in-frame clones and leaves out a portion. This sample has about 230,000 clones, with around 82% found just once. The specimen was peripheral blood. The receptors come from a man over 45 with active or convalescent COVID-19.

The CDR3 region has the DNA TGTGCCAGCAGTGAAGGGCAGGCCACCTACGAGCAGTACTTC. Encoded protein: CASSEGQATYEQYF. This sequence joins TRBV6-1 and TRBJ2-7, with D hard to call. CDR3 length: 14 amino acids. Trimming pared 1 base from V and 2 bases from J, leaving 9 bases between. Germline V gene data show CDR1 as MNHNS and CDR2 as SASEGT.

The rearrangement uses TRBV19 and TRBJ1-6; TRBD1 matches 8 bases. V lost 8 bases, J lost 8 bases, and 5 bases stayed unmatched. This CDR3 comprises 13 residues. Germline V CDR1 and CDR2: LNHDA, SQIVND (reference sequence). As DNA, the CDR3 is TGTGCCAGTGGGGACAGGACAGATTCACCCCTCCACTTT. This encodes CASGDRTDSPLHF.

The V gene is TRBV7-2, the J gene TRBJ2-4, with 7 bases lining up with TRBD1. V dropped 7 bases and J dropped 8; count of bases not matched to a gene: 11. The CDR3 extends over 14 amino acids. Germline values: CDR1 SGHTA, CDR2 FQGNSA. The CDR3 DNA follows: TGTGCCAGCAACTCGGGACAGTGGGCGGACATTCAGTACTTC. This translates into CASNSGQWADIQYF. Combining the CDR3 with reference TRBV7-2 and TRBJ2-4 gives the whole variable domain GAGVSQSPSNKVTEKGKDVELRCDPISGHTALYWYRQSLGQGLEFLIYFQGNSAPDKSGLPSDRFSAERTGGSVSTLTIQRTQQEDSAVYLCASNSGQWADIQYFGAGTRLSVL.

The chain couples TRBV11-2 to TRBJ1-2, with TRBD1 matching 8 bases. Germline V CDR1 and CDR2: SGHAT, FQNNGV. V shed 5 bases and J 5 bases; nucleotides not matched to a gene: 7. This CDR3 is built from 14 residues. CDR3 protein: CASSPTGTGYGYTF. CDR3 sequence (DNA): TGTGCCAGCAGCCCTACCGGGACAGGATATGGCTACACCTTC. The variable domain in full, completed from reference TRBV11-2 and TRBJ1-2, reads EAGVAQSPRYKIIEKRQSVAFWCNPISGHATLYWYQQILGQGPKLLIQFQNNGVVDDSQLPKDRFSAERLKGVDSTLKIQPAKLEDSAVYLCASSPTGTGYGYTFGSGTRLTVV.

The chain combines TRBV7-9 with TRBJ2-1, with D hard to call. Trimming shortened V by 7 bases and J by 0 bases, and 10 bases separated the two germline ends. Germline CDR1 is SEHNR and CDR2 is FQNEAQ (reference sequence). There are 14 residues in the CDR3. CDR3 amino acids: CASTAPPSYNEQFF. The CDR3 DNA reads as TGTGCCAGCACAGCCCCTCCCTCCTACAATGAGCAGTTCTTC.

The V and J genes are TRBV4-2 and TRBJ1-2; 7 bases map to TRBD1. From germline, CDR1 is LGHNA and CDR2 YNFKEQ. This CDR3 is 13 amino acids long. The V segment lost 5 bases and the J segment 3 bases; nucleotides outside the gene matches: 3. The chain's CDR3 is CASSGQGDYGYTF. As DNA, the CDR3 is TGTGCCAGCAGCGGCCAGGGGGACTATGGCTACACCTTC.

CDR3 protein: CATKLEGQRRDTQYF. As DNA, the CDR3 is TGTGCCACGAAATTAGAAGGACAGCGGAGAGATACGCAGTATTTT. This rearrangement joins TRBV24-1 to TRBJ2-3; a weak D match, TRBD1 (6 bases). The CDR3 length is 15 residues. V gave up 10 bases and J gave up 5 bases, with 21 bases separating them. The germline V gene encodes CDR1 KGHDR and CDR2 SFDVKD.

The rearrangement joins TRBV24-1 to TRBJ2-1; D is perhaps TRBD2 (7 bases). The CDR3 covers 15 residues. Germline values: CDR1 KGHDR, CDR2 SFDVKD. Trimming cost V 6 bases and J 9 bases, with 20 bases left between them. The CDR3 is CATSPRGGLLIEQFF. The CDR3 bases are TGTGCCACCAGTCCAAGGGGGGGACTCCTCATTGAGCAGTTCTTC.

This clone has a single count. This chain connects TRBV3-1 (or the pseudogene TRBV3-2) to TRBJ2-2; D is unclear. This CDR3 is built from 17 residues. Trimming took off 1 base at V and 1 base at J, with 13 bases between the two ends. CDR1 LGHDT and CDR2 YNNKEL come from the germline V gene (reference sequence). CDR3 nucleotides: TGTGCCAGCAGCCAAGTCGGTCCATCGGGGAACACCGGGGAGCTGTTTTTT. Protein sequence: CASSQVGPSGNTGELFF.

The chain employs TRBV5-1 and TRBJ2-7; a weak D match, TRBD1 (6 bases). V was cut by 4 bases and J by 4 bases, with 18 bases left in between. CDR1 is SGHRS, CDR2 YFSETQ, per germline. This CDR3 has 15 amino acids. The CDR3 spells CASSAGPGHDYEQYF. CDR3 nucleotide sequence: TGCGCCAGCAGCGCTGGACCGGGACATGATTACGAGCAGTACTTC.

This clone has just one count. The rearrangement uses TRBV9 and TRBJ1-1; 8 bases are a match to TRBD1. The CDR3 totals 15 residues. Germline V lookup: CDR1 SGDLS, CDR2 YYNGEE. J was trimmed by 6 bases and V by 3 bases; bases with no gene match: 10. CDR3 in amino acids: CASSGPRGRRAEAFF. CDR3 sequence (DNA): TGTGCCAGCAGCGGCCCCAGGGGGCGAAGGGCTGAAGCTTTCTTT.

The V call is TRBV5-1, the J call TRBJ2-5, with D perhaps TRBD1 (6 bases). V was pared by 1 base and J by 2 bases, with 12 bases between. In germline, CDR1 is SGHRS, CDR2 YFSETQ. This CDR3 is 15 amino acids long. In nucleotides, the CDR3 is TGCGCCAGCAGCTTGACAGGGCGAGGGCAAGAGACCCAGTACTTC. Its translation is CASSLTGRGQETQYF.

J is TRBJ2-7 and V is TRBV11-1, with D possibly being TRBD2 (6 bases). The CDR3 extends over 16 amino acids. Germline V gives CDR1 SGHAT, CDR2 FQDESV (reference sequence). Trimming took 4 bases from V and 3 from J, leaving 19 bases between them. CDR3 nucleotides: TGTGCCAGCAGCTCCGGCCTTACGGGGGTCTTCTACGAGCAGTACTTC. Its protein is CASSSGLTGVFYEQYF.

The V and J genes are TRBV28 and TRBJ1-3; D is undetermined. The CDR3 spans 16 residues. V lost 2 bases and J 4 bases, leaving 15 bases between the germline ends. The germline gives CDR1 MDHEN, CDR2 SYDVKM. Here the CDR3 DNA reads TGTGCCAGCAGTTTAGCCGAGGTTCGGGGAGGAAACACCATATATTTT. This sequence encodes CASSLAEVRGGNTIYF.

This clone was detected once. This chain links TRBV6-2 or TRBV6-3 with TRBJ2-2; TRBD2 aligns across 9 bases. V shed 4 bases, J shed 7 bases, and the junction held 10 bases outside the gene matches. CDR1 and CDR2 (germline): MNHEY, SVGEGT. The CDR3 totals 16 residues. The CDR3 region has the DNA TGTGCCAGCAGTTCTCCGGGACTAGCTGCGGGCGGGGAGCTGTTTTTT. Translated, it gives CASSSPGLAAGGELFF.

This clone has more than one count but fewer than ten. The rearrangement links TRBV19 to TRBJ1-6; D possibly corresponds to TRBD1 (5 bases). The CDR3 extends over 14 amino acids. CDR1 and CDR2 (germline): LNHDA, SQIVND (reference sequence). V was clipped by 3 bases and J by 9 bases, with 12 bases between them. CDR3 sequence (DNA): TGTGCCAGTAGTATTCGGCAAAGGGGTTCACCCCTCCACTTT. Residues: CASSIRQRGSPLHF.

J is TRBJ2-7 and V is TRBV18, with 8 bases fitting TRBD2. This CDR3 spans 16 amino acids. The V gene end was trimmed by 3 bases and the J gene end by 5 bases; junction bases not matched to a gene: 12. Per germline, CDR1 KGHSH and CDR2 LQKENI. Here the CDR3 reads CASSPPGGQGFHEQYF. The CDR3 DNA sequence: TGTGCCAGCTCACCGCCGGGAGGGCAGGGGTTCCACGAGCAGTACTTC.

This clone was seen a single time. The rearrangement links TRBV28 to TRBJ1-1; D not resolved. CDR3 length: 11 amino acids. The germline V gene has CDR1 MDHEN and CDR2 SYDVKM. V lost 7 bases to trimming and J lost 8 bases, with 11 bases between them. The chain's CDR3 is CASTPGGEAFF. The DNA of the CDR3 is TGTGCCAGCACCCCGGGAGGGGAAGCTTTCTTT.

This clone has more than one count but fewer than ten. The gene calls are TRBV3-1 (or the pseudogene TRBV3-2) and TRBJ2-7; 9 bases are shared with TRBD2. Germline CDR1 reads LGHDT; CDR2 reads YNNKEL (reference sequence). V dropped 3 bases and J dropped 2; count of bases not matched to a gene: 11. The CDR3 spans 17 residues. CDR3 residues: CASSQYPSGTKTYEQYF. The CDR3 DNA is TGTGCCAGCAGCCAGTATCCTAGCGGGACCAAAACCTACGAGCAGTACTTC.

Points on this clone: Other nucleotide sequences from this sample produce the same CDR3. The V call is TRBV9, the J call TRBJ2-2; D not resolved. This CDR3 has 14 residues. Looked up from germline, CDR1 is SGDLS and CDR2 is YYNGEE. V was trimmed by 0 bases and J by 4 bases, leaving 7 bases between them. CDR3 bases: TGTGCCAGCAGCGTAGGGTCGGTCACCGGGGAGCTGTTTTTT. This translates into CASSVGSVTGELFF.

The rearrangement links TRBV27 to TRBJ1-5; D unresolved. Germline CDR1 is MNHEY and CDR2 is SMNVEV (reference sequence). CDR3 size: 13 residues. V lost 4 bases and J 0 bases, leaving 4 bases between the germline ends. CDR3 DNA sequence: TGTGCCAGCAGTTCTTATAGCAATCAGCCCCAGCATTTT. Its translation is CASSSYSNQPQHF.

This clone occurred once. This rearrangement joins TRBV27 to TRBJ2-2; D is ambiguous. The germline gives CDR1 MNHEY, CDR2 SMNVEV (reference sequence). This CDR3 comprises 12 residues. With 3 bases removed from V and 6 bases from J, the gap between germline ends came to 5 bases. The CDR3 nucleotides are TGTGCCAGCAGTTTCAGCGCCGGGGAGCTGTTTTTT. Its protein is CASSFSAGELFF.

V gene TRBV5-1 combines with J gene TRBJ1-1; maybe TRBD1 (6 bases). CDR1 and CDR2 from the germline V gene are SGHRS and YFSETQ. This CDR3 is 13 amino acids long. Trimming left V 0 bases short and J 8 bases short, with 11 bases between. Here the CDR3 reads CASSLAGQPEAFF. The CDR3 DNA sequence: TGCGCCAGCAGCTTGGCCGGACAGCCCGAAGCTTTCTTT.

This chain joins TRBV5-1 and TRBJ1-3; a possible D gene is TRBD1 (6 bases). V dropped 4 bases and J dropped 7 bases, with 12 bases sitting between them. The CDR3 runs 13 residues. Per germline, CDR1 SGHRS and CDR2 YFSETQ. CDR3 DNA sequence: TGCGCCAGCAGCCCATCGGGGGGCAACACCATATATTTT. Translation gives CASSPSGGNTIYF.

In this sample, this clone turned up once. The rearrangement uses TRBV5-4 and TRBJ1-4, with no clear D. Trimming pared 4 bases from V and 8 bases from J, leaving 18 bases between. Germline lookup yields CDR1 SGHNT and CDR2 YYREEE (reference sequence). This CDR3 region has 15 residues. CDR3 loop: CASSTGPQREEKLFF. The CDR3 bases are TGTGCCAGCAGCACTGGGCCCCAGAGGGAGGAAAAACTGTTTTTT.

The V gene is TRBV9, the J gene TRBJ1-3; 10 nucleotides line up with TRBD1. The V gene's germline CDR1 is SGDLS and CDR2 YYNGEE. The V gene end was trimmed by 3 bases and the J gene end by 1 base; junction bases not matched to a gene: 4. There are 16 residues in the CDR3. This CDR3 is CASSARQGASGNTIYF. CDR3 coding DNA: TGTGCCAGCAGCGCAAGACAGGGGGCGTCTGGAAACACCATATATTTT.

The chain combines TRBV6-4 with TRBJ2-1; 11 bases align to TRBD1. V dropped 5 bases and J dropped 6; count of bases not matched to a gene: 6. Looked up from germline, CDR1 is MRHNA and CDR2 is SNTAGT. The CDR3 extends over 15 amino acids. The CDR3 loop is CASSSSGTGGNEQFF. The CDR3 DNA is TGTGCCAGCAGTTCCTCCGGGACAGGGGGCAATGAGCAGTTCTTC.

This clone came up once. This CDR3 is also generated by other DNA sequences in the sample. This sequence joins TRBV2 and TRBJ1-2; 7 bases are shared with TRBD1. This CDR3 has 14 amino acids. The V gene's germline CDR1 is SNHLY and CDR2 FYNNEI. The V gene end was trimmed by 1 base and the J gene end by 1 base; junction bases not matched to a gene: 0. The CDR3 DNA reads TGTGCCAGCAGTGAAGGACAGGGTAACTATGGCTACACCTTC. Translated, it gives CASSEGQGNYGYTF.

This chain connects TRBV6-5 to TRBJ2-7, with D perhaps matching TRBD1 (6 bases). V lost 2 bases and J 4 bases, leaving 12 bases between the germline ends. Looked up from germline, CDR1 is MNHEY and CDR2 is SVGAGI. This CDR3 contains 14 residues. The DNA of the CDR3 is TGTGCCAGCAGTTACGCGGTCAGGGGTTACGAGCAGTACTTC. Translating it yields CASSYAVRGYEQYF.

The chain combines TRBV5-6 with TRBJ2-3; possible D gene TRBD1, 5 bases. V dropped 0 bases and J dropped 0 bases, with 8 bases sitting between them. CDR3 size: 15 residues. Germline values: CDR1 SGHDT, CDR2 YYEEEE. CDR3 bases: TGTGCCAGCAGCTTGGGGACAACTAGCACAGATACGCAGTATTTT. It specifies CASSLGTTSTDTQYF. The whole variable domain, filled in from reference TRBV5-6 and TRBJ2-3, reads DAGVTQSPTHLIKTRGQQVTLRCSPKSGHDTVSWYQQALGQGPQFIFQYYEEEERQRGNFPDRFSGHQFPNYSSELNVNALLLGDSALYLCASSLGTTSTDTQYFGPGTRLTVL.

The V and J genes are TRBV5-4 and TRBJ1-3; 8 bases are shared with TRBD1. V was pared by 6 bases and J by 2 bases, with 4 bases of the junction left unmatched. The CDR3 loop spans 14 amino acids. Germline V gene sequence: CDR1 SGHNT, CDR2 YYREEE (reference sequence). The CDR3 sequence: CASNLQGAGNTIYF. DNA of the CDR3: TGTGCCAGCAACCTACAGGGGGCTGGAAACACCATATATTTT.